This is a list of T cell receptor beta chains from one sample in a study of blood T cell repertoires in COVID-19. The repertoire was sequenced with immunoSEQ multiplex PCR; TCRdb's copy has only in-frame clones and lacks some. The profile shows approximately 210,000 clones, 70% to 90% of them singletons. The sequencing input was peripheral blood. The receptors derive from a woman aged 40-49 years with acute or convalescent COVID-19. CDR3s include the opening cysteine and the closing phenylalanine or tryptophan. Each record gives: V gene, clone size, J gene, D gene, CDR3 DNA, CDR3 protein. D genes are given only for firm matches. Part of the rows lack a size; the others show once, few, many or a class for expanded clones.

V gene: TRBV18; clone size: few; J gene: TRBJ2-1; D gene: -; CDR3 DNA: TGTGCCAGCTCCCCCGCGAGGCAGTCGAGCTCCTACAATGAGCAGTTCTTC; CDR3 protein: CASSPARQSSSYNEQFF
V gene: TRBV24-1; clone size: -; J gene: TRBJ2-5; D gene: TRBD1; CDR3 DNA: TGTGCCACCAGTGACGCGACCGGGACAGGAGAGACCCAGTACTTC; CDR3 protein: CATSDATGTGETQYF
V gene: TRBV9; clone size: -; J gene: TRBJ1-2; D gene: -; CDR3 DNA: TGTGCCAGCAGCGCCTTGGCCCTTAACTATGGCTACACCTTC; CDR3 protein: CASSALALNYGYTF
V gene: TRBV21-1; clone size: -; J gene: TRBJ2-3; D gene: -; CDR3 DNA: TGTGCCAGCAGCAGCAGAGAGAGACTAGCGGGACCTAACAGGGCAGATACGCAGTATTTT; CDR3 protein: CASSSRERLAGPNRADTQYF
V gene: TRBV9; clone size: once; J gene: TRBJ2-2; D gene: TRBD1; CDR3 DNA: TGTGCCAGCAGCGTCCGGACAGGACCTCCCGACACCGGGGAGCTGTTTTTT; CDR3 protein: CASSVRTGPPDTGELFF
V gene: TRBV18; clone size: -; J gene: TRBJ1-6; D gene: TRBD1; CDR3 DNA: TGTGCCAGCTCACCAAGTGGACAGGGAAGTTCACCCCTCCACTTT; CDR3 protein: CASSPSGQGSSPLHF
V gene: TRBV5-1; clone size: -; J gene: TRBJ1-2; D gene: -; CDR3 DNA: TGCGCCAGCACCTTTGAGGGGCCGACAGGAGAAGGCTACACCTTC; CDR3 protein: CASTFEGPTGEGYTF
V gene: TRBV4-1; clone size: -; J gene: TRBJ1-2; D gene: -; CDR3 DNA: TGCGCCAGCAGCCAAGAGATGCGGACACCTAAGCGTCATGGCTACACCTTC; CDR3 protein: CASSQEMRTPKRHGYTF
V gene: TRBV19; clone size: -; J gene: TRBJ1-2; D gene: -; CDR3 DNA: TGTGCCAGTAGTATAGGCTGGACGGAGGTTATTCTCTTGGGTGATGGCTACACCTTC; CDR3 protein: CASSIGWTEVILLGDGYTF
V gene: TRBV15; clone size: -; J gene: TRBJ1-2; D gene: -; CDR3 DNA: TGTGCCACCAGCAGAGACCGGAACTATGGCTACACCTTC; CDR3 protein: CATSRDRNYGYTF
V gene: TRBV2; clone size: -; J gene: TRBJ1-1; D gene: TRBD1; CDR3 DNA: TGTGCCAGCAGGGGACAGGCGATGACTGAAGCTTTCTTT; CDR3 protein: CASRGQAMTEAFF
V gene: TRBV6-5; clone size: -; J gene: TRBJ1-1; D gene: -; CDR3 DNA: TGTGCCAGCAGACGGAGGAACACTGAAGCTTTCTTT; CDR3 protein: CASRRRNTEAFF
V gene: TRBV4-1; clone size: -; J gene: TRBJ2-4; D gene: -; CDR3 DNA: TGCGCCAGCAGCCAAGATTACTCATTAGCCAAAAACATTCAGTACTTC; CDR3 protein: CASSQDYSLAKNIQYF
V gene: TRBV5-8; clone size: -; J gene: TRBJ1-1; D gene: -; CDR3 DNA: TGTGCCAGCAGCTTCTCAGGAATGAACACTGAAGCTTTCTTT; CDR3 protein: CASSFSGMNTEAFF
V gene: TRBV12-3/TRBV12-4; clone size: -; J gene: TRBJ2-2; D gene: -; CDR3 DNA: TGTGCCAGCAGTTTAAGAAGCCCCGGGGAGCTGTTTTTT; CDR3 protein: CASSLRSPGELFF
V gene: TRBV14; clone size: once; J gene: TRBJ1-1; D gene: TRBD1; CDR3 DNA: TGTGCCAGCAGCCAAGCAGGGACAGGGACCACTGAAGCTTTCTTT; CDR3 protein: CASSQAGTGTTEAFF
V gene: TRBV24-1; clone size: -; J gene: TRBJ2-2; D gene: TRBD2; CDR3 DNA: TGTGCCACCAGTGATCTAGCGGGGGGATTGGCCGGGGAGCTGTTTTTT; CDR3 protein: CATSDLAGGLAGELFF
V gene: TRBV4-1; clone size: -; J gene: TRBJ2-5; D gene: -; CDR3 DNA: TGCGCCAGCAGCCAAGATCCCAGCCAAGAGACCCAGTACTTC; CDR3 protein: CASSQDPSQETQYF
V gene: TRBV2; clone size: -; J gene: TRBJ1-1; D gene: -; CDR3 DNA: TGTGCCAGCAGTCCCCGAGAAGTTATGAACACTGAAGCTTTCTTT; CDR3 protein: CASSPREVMNTEAFF
V gene: TRBV18; clone size: -; J gene: TRBJ1-1; D gene: TRBD1; CDR3 DNA: TGTGCCAGCTCACCGGGACAGGGGGGCACTGAAGCTTTCTTT; CDR3 protein: CASSPGQGGTEAFF
V gene: TRBV7-5; clone size: -; J gene: TRBJ2-2; D gene: -; CDR3 DNA: -; CDR3 protein: CARSLPVRLPCVAYGTGELFF
V gene: TRBV11-2; clone size: -; J gene: TRBJ2-5; D gene: -; CDR3 DNA: TGTGCCAGCAGCTTAGCCCTCAGGGAGACCCAGTACTTC; CDR3 protein: CASSLALRETQYF
V gene: TRBV5-4; clone size: -; J gene: TRBJ2-3; D gene: TRBD2; CDR3 DNA: TGTGCCAGCAGAGTCGGGACTAGCGGGGTAAGAGGGGATACGCAGTATTTT; CDR3 protein: CASRVGTSGVRGDTQYF
V gene: TRBV6-6; clone size: -; J gene: TRBJ1-4; D gene: -; CDR3 DNA: TGTGCCAGCAGCTCCCACGGGGGTGAGACCAATGAAAAACTGTTTTTT; CDR3 protein: CASSSHGGETNEKLFF
V gene: TRBV11-2; clone size: -; J gene: TRBJ1-2; D gene: -; CDR3 DNA: TGTGCCAGCCGACCCACGTGGGGGGGGGAGTGGTATGGCTACACCTTC; CDR3 protein: CASRPTWGGEWYGYTF
V gene: TRBV19; clone size: -; J gene: TRBJ1-2; D gene: TRBD1; CDR3 DNA: TGTGCCAGTAGTACGCCGGGACAGGGAGTGTATGGCTACACCTTC; CDR3 protein: CASSTPGQGVYGYTF
V gene: TRBV11-2; clone size: -; J gene: TRBJ2-3; D gene: TRBD2; CDR3 DNA: TGTGCCAGCAGCTTCTCCCTAGCGGGGGGGCCCTCGGATACGCAGTATTTT; CDR3 protein: CASSFSLAGGPSDTQYF
V gene: TRBV19; clone size: -; J gene: TRBJ2-2; D gene: TRBD1; CDR3 DNA: TGTGCCAGTAGTCCCGGGACAGGGCTCACCGGGGAGCTGTTTTTT; CDR3 protein: CASSPGTGLTGELFF
V gene: TRBV19; clone size: -; J gene: TRBJ1-2; D gene: -; CDR3 DNA: TGTGCCAGTATCTCTGCGGGTGCCTCAGGCTACACCTTC; CDR3 protein: CASISAGASGYTF
V gene: TRBV7-8; clone size: -; J gene: TRBJ1-1; D gene: -; CDR3 DNA: TGTGCCAGCAGCTTAGTCAGGGACAATGAAGCTTTCTTT; CDR3 protein: CASSLVRDNEAFF
V gene: TRBV7-2; clone size: -; J gene: TRBJ2-2; D gene: -; CDR3 DNA: TGTGCCAGCAGCTCCCCGGTCGGGACCGGGGAGCTGTTTTTT; CDR3 protein: CASSSPVGTGELFF
V gene: TRBV5-1; clone size: -; J gene: TRBJ2-3; D gene: TRBD1; CDR3 DNA: TGCGCCAGCAGCTCTTCTACAGGGGGAGATACGCAGTATTTT; CDR3 protein: CASSSSTGGDTQYF